Sequencing of this T cell receptor (beta chain) was carried out in a study of cytomegalovirus exposure and HLA in healthy donors. Germline V gives CDR1 SGDLS, CDR2 YYNGEE. The trim removed 0 bases at V and 2 bases at J, leaving 2 bases unmatched. CDR3 length: 16 residues. Both 60 Vbeta primers and 13 Jbeta primers went into the PCR. The table came from immunoSEQ multiplex PCR; TCRdb's copy has only in-frame clones and leaves some out. Counted here are some 96,000 clones, about 72% occurring once; the ten biggest clones make up 15% to 20%. The chain combines TRBV9 with TRBJ2-7; 13 bases are a match to TRBD2. The TCR originated in a woman aged 60-70 years in good health and CMV-seropositive. The sample consisted of PBMCs. CDR3 sequence reads: CASSVGGTSGTYEQYF. CDR3 in DNA: TGTGCCAGCAGCGTAGGCGGGACTAGCGGGACCTACGAGCAGTACTTC.